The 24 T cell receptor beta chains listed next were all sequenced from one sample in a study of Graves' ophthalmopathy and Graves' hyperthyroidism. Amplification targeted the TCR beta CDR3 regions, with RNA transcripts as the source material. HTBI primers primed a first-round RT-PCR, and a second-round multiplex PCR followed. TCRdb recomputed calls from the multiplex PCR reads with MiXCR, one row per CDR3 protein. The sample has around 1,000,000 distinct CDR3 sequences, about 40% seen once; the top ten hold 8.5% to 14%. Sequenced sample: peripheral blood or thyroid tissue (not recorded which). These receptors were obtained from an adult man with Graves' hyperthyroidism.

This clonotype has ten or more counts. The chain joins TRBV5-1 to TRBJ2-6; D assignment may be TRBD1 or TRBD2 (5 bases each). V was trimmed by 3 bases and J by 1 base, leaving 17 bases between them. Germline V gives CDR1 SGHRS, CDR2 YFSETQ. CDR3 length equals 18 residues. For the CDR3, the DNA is TGCGCCAGCAGCTACTCCGGGACCTACGATTCTGGGGCCAACGTCCTGACTTTC. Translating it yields CASSYSGTYDSGANVLTF.

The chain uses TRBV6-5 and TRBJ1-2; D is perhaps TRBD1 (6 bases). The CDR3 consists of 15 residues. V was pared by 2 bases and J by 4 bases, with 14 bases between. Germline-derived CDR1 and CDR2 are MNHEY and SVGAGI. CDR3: CASSYEQGGSYGYTF. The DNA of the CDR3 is TGTGCCAGCAGTTACGAACAGGGAGGTAGCTATGGCTACACCTTC.

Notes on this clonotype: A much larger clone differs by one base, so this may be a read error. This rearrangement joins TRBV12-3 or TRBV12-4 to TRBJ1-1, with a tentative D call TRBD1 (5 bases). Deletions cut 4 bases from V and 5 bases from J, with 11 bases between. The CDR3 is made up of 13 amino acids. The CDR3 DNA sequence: TGTGCCAGCAGTTCCGGGACCTGGACTGAAGCTTTCTTT. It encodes CASSSGTWTEAFF.

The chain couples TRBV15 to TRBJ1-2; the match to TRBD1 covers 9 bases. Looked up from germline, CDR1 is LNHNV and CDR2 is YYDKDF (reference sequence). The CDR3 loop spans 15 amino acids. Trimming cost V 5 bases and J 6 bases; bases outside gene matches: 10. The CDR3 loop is CATSGGTGRLNGYTF. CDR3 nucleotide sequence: TGTGCCACCAGCGGTGGGACAGGGCGTCTAAATGGCTACACCTTC.

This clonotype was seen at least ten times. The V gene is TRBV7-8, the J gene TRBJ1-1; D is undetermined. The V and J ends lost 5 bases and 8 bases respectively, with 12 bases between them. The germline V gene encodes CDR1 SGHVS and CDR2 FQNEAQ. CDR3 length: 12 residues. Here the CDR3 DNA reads TGTGCCAGCAGCGGATACCCCAACGAAGCTTTCTTT. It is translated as CASSGYPNEAFF.

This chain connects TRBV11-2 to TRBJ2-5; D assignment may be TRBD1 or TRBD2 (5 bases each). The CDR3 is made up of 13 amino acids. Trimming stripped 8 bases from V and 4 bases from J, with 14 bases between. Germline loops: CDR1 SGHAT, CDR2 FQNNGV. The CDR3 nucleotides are TGTGCCAGCGGGGCCGCAGGGACAGAGACCCAGTACTTC. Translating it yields CASGAAGTETQYF.

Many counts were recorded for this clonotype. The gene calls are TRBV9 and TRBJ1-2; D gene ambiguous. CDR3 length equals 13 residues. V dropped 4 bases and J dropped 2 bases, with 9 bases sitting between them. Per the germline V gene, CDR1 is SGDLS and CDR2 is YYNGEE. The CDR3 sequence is CASSTTQNYGYTF. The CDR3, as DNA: TGTGCCAGCAGCACCACACAAAACTATGGCTACACCTTC.

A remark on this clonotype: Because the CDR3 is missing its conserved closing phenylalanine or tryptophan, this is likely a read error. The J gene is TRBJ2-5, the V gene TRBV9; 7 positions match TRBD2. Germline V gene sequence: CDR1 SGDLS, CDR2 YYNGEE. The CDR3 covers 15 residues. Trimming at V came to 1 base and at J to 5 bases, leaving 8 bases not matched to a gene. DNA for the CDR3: TGTGCCAGCAGCGTATCTAGCGGAATGAGGGAGACCCAGTACTTA. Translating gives CASSVSSGMRETQYL.

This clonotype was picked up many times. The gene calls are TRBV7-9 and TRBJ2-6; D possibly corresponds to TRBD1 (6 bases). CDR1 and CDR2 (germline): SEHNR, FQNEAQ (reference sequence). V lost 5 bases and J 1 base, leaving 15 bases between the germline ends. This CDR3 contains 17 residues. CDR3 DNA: TGTGCCAGCAGCCCGACAGGAATTGTATCTGGGGCCAACGTCCTGACTTTC. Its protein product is CASSPTGIVSGANVLTF. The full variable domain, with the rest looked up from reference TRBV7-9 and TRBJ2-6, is DTGVSQNPRHKITKRGQNVTFRCDPISEHNRLYWYRQTLGQGPEFLTYFQNEAQLEKSRLLSDRFSAERPKGSFSTLEIQRTEQGDSAMYLCASSPTGIVSGANVLTFGAGSRLTVL.

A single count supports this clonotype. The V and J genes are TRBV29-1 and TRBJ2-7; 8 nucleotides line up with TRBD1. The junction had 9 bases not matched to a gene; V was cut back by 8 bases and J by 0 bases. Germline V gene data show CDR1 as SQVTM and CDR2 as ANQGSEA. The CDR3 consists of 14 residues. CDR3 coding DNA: TGCAGCAGCGTGACAGGGGCCCACTCCTACGAGCAGTACTTC. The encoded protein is CSSVTGAHSYEQYF.

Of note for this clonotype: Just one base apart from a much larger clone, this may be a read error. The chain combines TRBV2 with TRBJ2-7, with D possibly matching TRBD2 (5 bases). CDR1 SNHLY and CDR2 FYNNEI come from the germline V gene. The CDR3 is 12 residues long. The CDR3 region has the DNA TGTGCCAGCATCGAGGGCACCAACGAGCGGTACTTC. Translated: CASIEGTNERYF.

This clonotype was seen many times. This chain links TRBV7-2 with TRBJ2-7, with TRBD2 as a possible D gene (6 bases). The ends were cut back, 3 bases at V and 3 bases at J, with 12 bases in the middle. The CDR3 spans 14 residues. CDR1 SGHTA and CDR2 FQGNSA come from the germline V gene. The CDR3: CASSLGLRRYEQYF. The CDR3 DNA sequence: TGTGCCAGCAGCTTGGGACTCCGCCGCTACGAGCAGTACTTC.

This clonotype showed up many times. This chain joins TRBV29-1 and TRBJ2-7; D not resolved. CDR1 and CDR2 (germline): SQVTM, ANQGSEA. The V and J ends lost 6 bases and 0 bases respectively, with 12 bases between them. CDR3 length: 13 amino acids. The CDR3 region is CSVQKSSSYEQYF. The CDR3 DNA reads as TGCAGCGTCCAGAAGAGTAGCTCCTACGAGCAGTACTTC.

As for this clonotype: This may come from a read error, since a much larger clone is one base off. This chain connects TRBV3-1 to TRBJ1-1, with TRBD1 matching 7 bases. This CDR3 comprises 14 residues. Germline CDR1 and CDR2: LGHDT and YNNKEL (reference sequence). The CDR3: CAGSQVGDRVFPFF. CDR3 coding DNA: TGTGCCGGCAGCCAAGTCGGAGACAGGGTTTTTCCTTTCTTT.

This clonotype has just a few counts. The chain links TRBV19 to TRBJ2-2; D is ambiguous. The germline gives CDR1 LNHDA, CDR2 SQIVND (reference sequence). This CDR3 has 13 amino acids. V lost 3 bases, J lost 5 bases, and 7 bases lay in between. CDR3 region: CASSMTLTGELFF. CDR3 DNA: TGTGCCAGTAGTATGACCCTTACCGGGGAGCTGTTTTTT.

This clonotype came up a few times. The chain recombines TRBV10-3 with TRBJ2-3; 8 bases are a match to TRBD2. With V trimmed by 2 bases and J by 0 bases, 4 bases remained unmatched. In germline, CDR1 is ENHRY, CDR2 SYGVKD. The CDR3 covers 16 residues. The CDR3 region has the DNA TGTGCCATCAGTGAGCGCGGGGGGCAGAGCACAGATACGCAGTATTTT. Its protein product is CAISERGGQSTDTQYF.

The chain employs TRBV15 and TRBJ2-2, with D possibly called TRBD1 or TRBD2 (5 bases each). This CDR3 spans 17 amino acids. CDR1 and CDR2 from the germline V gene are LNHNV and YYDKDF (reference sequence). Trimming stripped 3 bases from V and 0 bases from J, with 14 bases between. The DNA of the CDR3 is TGTGCCACCAGCAGTGACTTTGAGGGGCCGAACACCGGGGAGCTGTTTTTT. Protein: CATSSDFEGPNTGELFF. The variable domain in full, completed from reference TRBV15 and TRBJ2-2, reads DAMVIQNPRYQVTQFGKPVTLSCSQTLNHNVMYWYQQKSSQAPKLLFHYYDKDFNNEADTPDNFQSRRPNTSFCFLDIRSPGLGDTAMYLCATSSDFEGPNTGELFFGEGSRLTVL.

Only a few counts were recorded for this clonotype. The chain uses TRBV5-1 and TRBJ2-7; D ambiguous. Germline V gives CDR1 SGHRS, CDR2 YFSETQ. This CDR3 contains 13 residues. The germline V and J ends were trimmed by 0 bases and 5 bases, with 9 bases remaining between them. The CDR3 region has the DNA TGCGCCAGCAGCTTGGGGCCTCCCAACGAGCAGTACTTC. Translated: CASSLGPPNEQYF.

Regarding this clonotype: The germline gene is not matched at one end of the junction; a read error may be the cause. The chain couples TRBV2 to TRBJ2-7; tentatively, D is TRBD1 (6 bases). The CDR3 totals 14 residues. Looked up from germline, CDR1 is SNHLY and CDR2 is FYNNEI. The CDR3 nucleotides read TGTGCCAGCAGTGTCCCGGGACACCCCTACGAGCAGTGCTTC. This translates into CASSVPGHPYEQCF.

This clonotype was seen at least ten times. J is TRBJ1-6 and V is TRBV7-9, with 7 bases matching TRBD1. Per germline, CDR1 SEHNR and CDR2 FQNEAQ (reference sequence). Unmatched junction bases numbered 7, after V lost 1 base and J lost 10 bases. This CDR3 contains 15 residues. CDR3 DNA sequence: TGTGCCAGCAGCTTAGAGGCAGGGGGTTCGTCACCCCTCCACTTT. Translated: CASSLEAGGSSPLHF.

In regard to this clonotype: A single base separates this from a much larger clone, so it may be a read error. DNA for the CDR3: TGTGCCAGTAGATTGGGCTCCGGGTCAGCCGCTGAATCTTTCTTT. Residues: CASRLGSGSAAESFF. This chain connects TRBV19 to TRBJ1-1; D unresolved. The CDR3 consists of 15 residues. Germline lookup yields CDR1 LNHDA and CDR2 SQIVND (reference sequence). The variable domain in full, with the rest retrieved from reference TRBV19 and TRBJ1-1, is DGGITQSPKYLFRKEGQNVTLSCEQNLNHDAMYWYRQDPGQGLRLIYYSQIVNDFQKGDIAEGYSVSREKKESFPLTVTSAQKNPTAFYLCASRLGSGSAAESFFGQGTRLTVV.

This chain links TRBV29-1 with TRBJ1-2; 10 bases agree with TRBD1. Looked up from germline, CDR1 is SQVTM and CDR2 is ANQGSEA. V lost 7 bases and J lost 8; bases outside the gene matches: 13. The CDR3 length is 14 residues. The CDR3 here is CSADRGVKTSGYTF. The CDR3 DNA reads TGCAGCGCGGACAGGGGGGTAAAAACTTCCGGCTACACCTTC.

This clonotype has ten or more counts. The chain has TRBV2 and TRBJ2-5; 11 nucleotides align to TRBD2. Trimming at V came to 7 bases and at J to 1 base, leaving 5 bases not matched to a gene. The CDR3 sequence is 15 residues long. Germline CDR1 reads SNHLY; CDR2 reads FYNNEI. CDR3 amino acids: CASTSGGTFQETQYF. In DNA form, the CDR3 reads TGTGCCAGCACTAGCGGGGGGACTTTCCAAGAGACCCAGTACTTC.

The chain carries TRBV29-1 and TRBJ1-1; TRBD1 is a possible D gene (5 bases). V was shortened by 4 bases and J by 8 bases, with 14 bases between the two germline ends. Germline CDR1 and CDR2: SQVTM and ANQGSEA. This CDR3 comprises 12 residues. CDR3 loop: CSVVSSGAEAFF. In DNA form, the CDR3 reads TGCAGCGTTGTGTCTAGCGGGGCAGAAGCTTTCTTT.